This record covers a single TCR beta chain. Clones were sequenced by immunoSEQ multiplex PCR, and TCRdb holds only the in-frame ones, with some missing. Here the sample spans approximately 810,000 clones, 90% to 95% being singletons. The data are from a study of shared clonotypes between healthy human individuals. The naive CD8 population came from CD45RO-negative cells selected for CCR7, without terminally differentiated effector memory CD45RA+ cells. Germline V gives CDR1 LGHNA, CDR2 YSLEER. CDR3 length: 15 residues. The germline V and J ends were trimmed by 0 bases and 2 bases, with 9 bases remaining between them.

This TCR was sampled from a man younger than 40 in good health. The sequenced material came from naive CD8+ T cells sorted from blood. The chain links TRBV4-3 to TRBJ2-3, with D unresolved. The CDR3 region is CASSQDGRFTDTQYF. CDR3 bases: TGCGCCAGCAGCCAAGATGGCAGGTTCACAGATACGCAGTATTTT.